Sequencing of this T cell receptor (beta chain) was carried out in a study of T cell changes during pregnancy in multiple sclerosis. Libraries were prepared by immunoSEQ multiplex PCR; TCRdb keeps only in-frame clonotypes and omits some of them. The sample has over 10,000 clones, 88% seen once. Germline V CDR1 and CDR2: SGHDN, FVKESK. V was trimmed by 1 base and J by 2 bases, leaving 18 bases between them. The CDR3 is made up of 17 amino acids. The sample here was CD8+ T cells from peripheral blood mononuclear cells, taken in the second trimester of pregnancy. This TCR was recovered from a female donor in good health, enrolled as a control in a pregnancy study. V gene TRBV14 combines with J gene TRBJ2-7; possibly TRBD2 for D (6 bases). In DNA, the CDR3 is TGTGCCAGCAGCCAAGTCGTTGGCGGGGAGGATCCCTACGAGCAGTACTTC. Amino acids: CASSQVVGGEDPYEQYF.